This TCR beta chain stems from a study of blood T cell repertoires in COVID-19. Germline loops: CDR1 LNHDA, CDR2 SQIVND (reference sequence). Trimming shortened V by 5 bases and J by 9 bases, and 20 bases separated the two germline ends. This CDR3 is built from 16 residues. Method: immunoSEQ multiplex PCR; TCRdb's copy keeps in-frame clones and lacks some. The table records 200,000 or so clones, roughly 80% of them present only once. Sequencing was performed on peripheral blood. The receptor was derived from a man aged 55 to 70 with active or convalescent COVID-19. The V gene is TRBV19, the J gene TRBJ1-6, with D perhaps matching TRBD1 (5 bases). The CDR3 nucleotides read TGTGCCAGTAGTCCATGGTGGGGGGGGAGCAGTTCACCCCTCCACTTT. Protein sequence: CASSPWWGGSSSPLHF.